Each of the 25 T cell receptor beta chains below was sequenced from the same sample in a study of T-cell reconstitution after alpha-beta-depleted transplantation in children. Preparation of the TCRbeta library involved a method that used unique molecular identifiers. TCRdb re-analysed the PCR reads in MiXCR, keeping a single row per CDR3 protein. Seen here are roughly 200,000 distinct CDR3 sequences, roughly 6.6% observed once, and the top ten hold approximately 6%. This material consisted of PBMCs, taken before TCRalphabeta/CD19-depleted stem cell transplant. The receptors come from a boy aged 2 to 10 with acute lymphoblastic leukemia, due to receive a stem cell transplant.

This clonotype was observed many times. The rearrangement links TRBV6-2 or TRBV6-3 to TRBJ2-5; maybe TRBD1 (6 bases). This CDR3 contains 13 residues. Trimming pared 5 bases from V and 2 bases from J, leaving 9 bases between. Germline CDR1 reads MNHEY; CDR2 reads SVGEGT. CDR3 DNA: TGTGCCAGCAGTCCCGGACAGCAAGAGACCCAGTACTTC. Its protein is CASSPGQQETQYF.

This rearrangement joins TRBV20-1 to TRBJ2-5, with 8 bases fitting TRBD1. V shed 8 bases, J shed 5 bases, and the junction held 16 bases outside the gene matches. This CDR3 has 15 amino acids. Germline CDR1 reads DFQATT; CDR2 reads SNEGSKA (reference sequence). Written as DNA, the CDR3 is TGCAGTTTACACCCCATCCCCAGGGGGCCCGAGACCCAGTACTTC. Translated: CSLHPIPRGPETQYF.

V and J are TRBV11-2 and TRBJ2-2; TRBD2 agrees at 10 bases. With V trimmed by 1 base and J by 1 base, 6 bases remained unmatched. Germline V lookup: CDR1 SGHAT, CDR2 FQNNGV. The CDR3 length is 18 residues. CDR3: CASSLVASGSWNTGELFF. In DNA, the CDR3 is TGTGCCAGCAGCTTAGTGGCTAGCGGGAGTTGGAACACCGGGGAGCTGTTTTTT.

Ten or more counts support this clonotype. V gene TRBV29-1 combines with J gene TRBJ1-2; TRBD1 matches at 7 bases. This CDR3 contains 16 residues. Germline trimming cut 4 bases from V and 0 bases from J; bases unmatched to any gene: 11. The germline V gene has CDR1 SQVTM and CDR2 ANQGSEA. The CDR3 DNA reads as TGCAGCGTTGGGGAGGACAGGCGCCACACTAACTATGGCTACACCTTC. This codes for CSVGEDRRHTNYGYTF.

This clonotype was counted many times. It may be a read error: a sequence one base away is much more abundant. The gene calls are TRBV7-9 and TRBJ2-1; D not resolved. V was shortened by 5 bases and J by 0 bases, with 8 bases between the two germline ends. CDR3 size: 14 residues. CDR1 is SEHNR and CDR2 is FQNEAQ in the germline V gene (reference sequence). The CDR3 region has the DNA TGTGCCAGCAGCCTGGTTAGCTCCTACAATGAGCAGTTCTTC. It is translated as CASSLVSSYNEQFF.

This clonotype showed up many times. The chain couples TRBV3-1 to TRBJ2-3; D is ambiguous. Germline values: CDR1 LGHDT, CDR2 YNNKEL (reference sequence). With 6 bases removed from V and 5 bases from J, the gap between germline ends came to 12 bases. The length of the CDR3 is 13 residues. The CDR3 loop is CASSPSPRDTQYF. CDR3 coding DNA: TGTGCCAGCAGTCCCTCCCCACGAGATACGCAGTATTTT.

The chain recombines TRBV28 with TRBJ2-4; D is unclear. Germline values: CDR1 MDHEN, CDR2 SYDVKM. Trimming removed 4 bases from V and 0 bases from J, with 10 bases in between. The CDR3 loop spans 15 amino acids. CDR3 DNA sequence: TGTGCCAGCAGTTCTAAACTACTAGCCAAAAACATTCAGTACTTC. Its protein is CASSSKLLAKNIQYF.

Only a few counts were recorded for this clonotype. V usage is TRBV3-1 and J usage is TRBJ1-2; 7 nucleotides match TRBD1. This CDR3 spans 15 amino acids. CDR1 and CDR2 (germline): LGHDT, YNNKEL (reference sequence). Trimming took 1 base from V and 3 from J; bases not matched to a gene: 5. The CDR3 region is CASSQGRGPDYGYTF. CDR3 DNA sequence: TGTGCCAGCAGCCAAGGGAGGGGGCCAGACTATGGCTACACCTTC. Complete variable domain (other parts from reference TRBV3-1 and TRBJ1-2): DTAVSQTPKYLVTQMGNDKSIKCEQNLGHDTMYWYKQDSKKFLKIMFSYNNKELIINETVPNRFSPKSPDKAHLNLHINSLELGDSAVYFCASSQGRGPDYGYTFGSGTRLTVV.

This clonotype was recorded a few times. The chain employs TRBV25-1 and TRBJ1-2; D unresolved. CDR1 and CDR2 (germline): MGHDK, SYGVNS. V lost 2 bases and J 0 bases, leaving 10 bases between the germline ends. There are 15 residues in the CDR3. The CDR3: CASSENGVTNYGYTF. CDR3 DNA sequence: TGTGCCAGCAGTGAAAACGGGGTTACTAACTATGGCTACACCTTC.

This clonotype was observed many times. The chain combines TRBV6-2 or TRBV6-3 with TRBJ2-5; no definite D call. The CDR3 is 14 amino acids. Trimming removed 5 bases from V and 0 bases from J, with 10 bases in between. Germline-derived CDR1 and CDR2 are MNHEY and SVGEGT. The CDR3 protein is CASSVTSYQETQYF. CDR3 coding DNA: TGTGCCAGCAGTGTAACATCGTACCAAGAGACCCAGTACTTC.

The V gene is TRBV30, the J gene TRBJ2-7; D may be TRBD1 (5 bases). Trimming took 8 bases from V and 0 from J, leaving 8 bases between them. The CDR3 totals 11 residues. The germline gives CDR1 GTSNPN, CDR2 SVGIG (reference sequence). CDR3 residues: CAGDSSYEQYF. The CDR3 bases are TGTGCCGGAGACAGCTCCTACGAGCAGTACTTC.

This clonotype was detected ten times or more. The chain links TRBV12-3 or TRBV12-4 to TRBJ1-5; no clear D gene. The V end lost 1 base, the J end lost 8 bases, and 6 bases lay between the germline ends. The CDR3 spans 12 residues. CDR3 sequence (DNA): TGTGCCAGCAGTTTAGGTTTTGAGCCCCAGCATTTT. This encodes CASSLGFEPQHF.

The chain couples TRBV2 to TRBJ1-5; a possible D gene is TRBD1 (5 bases). Per germline, CDR1 SNHLY and CDR2 FYNNEI. The V end was cut by 6 bases, the J end by 0 bases, with 18 bases between. This CDR3 comprises 17 residues. This CDR3 reads CASSLKAARDSNQPQHF. CDR3 nucleotides: TGTGCCAGCAGCCTCAAGGCGGCCAGGGATAGCAATCAGCCCCAGCATTTT.

This clonotype has at least ten counts. The rearrangement links TRBV29-1 to TRBJ1-2, with D hard to call. The germline V gene encodes CDR1 SQVTM and CDR2 ANQGSEA. CDR3 length equals 12 residues. The V end was cut by 3 bases, the J end by 5 bases, with 10 bases between. CDR3 sequence: CSVEWTDYGYTF. CDR3 nucleotide sequence: TGCAGCGTTGAGTGGACGGATTATGGCTACACCTTC.

This clonotype was counted between two and nine times. At one boundary the junction diverges from the germline segment, which might be a read error. The gene calls are TRBV9 and TRBJ2-1; 9 positions match TRBD2. Germline V gene sequence: CDR1 SGDLS, CDR2 YYNGEE. The CDR3 runs to 15 residues. The CDR3 coding sequence is TGTGCCAGCAGCGTAGGGCTAGCGGGGTACAGTGAGCAGTTCTTC. Its translation is CASSVGLAGYSEQFF. Combining the CDR3 with reference TRBV9 and TRBJ2-1 gives the whole variable domain DSGVTQTPKHLITATGQRVTLRCSPRSGDLSVYWYQQSLDQGLQFLIQYYNGEERAKGNILERFSAQQFPDLHSELNLSSLELGDSALYFCASSVGLAGYSEQFFGPGTRLTVL.

This chain uses TRBV7-9 with TRBJ2-5; possibly TRBD2 for D (5 bases). The germline CDR1 and CDR2 sequences are SEHNR and FQNEAQ (reference sequence). The V and J ends lost 5 bases and 1 base respectively, with 11 bases between them. The CDR3 sequence is 14 residues long. The CDR3 DNA follows: TGTGCCAGCAGCCCCCCGGGGTCCCAAGAGACCCAGTACTTC. Translation: CASSPPGSQETQYF.

Many counts were recorded for this clonotype. The rearrangement links TRBV20-1 to TRBJ1-3; D remains ambiguous. The germline V and J ends were trimmed by 6 bases and 0 bases, with 12 bases remaining between them. This CDR3 contains 14 residues. Germline values: CDR1 DFQATT, CDR2 SNEGSKA (reference sequence). In nucleotides, the CDR3 is TGCAGTGCCGTAAGACAAGACTCTGGAAACACCATATATTTT. As protein: CSAVRQDSGNTIYF.

This chain connects TRBV28 to TRBJ1-1, with D unresolved. The CDR3 contains 16 residues. Germline V gene data show CDR1 as MDHEN and CDR2 as SYDVKM. V lost 3 bases and J 6 bases, leaving 20 bases between the germline ends. In DNA form, the CDR3 reads TGTGCCAGCAGTTTGGGTGTTTCGGTGGGCAGGCCTGAAGCTTTCTTT. This translates into CASSLGVSVGRPEAFF.

In this sample, this clonotype turned up many times. The chain employs TRBV7-2 and TRBJ2-5; the D gene is possibly TRBD2 (6 bases). Trimming stripped 1 base from V and 3 bases from J, with 9 bases between. The CDR3 is 14 amino acids. Germline CDR1 reads SGHTA; CDR2 reads FQGNSA. The CDR3 loop reads CASSLDRGKETQYF. The CDR3 bases are TGTGCCAGCAGCTTAGACCGGGGGAAAGAGACCCAGTACTTC.

This clonotype showed up many times. The chain carries TRBV29-1 and TRBJ2-5; no definite D call. The germline gives CDR1 SQVTM, CDR2 ANQGSEA. This CDR3 has 12 amino acids. V was trimmed by 3 bases and J by 1 base, leaving 6 bases between them. In nucleotides, the CDR3 is TGCAGCGTTGATTCCTCCCAAGAGACCCAGTACTTC. Its protein product is CSVDSSQETQYF.

This clonotype was seen only a few times. The chain recombines TRBV30 with TRBJ2-1, with a weak D call TRBD2 (6 bases). The V end lost 1 base, the J end lost 2 bases, and 15 bases lay between the germline ends. CDR3 length: 16 amino acids. Germline CDR1 GTSNPN, CDR2 SVGIG (reference sequence). CDR3 coding DNA: TGTGCCTGGAGTGGAATCGGGACTTCTCCCTACAATGAGCAGTTCTTC. Translation: CAWSGIGTSPYNEQFF.

This clonotype was observed at least ten times. The junction departs from the called germline gene at one end, perhaps through a read error. The rearrangement uses TRBV28 and TRBJ2-7, with D possibly being TRBD1 or TRBD2 (6 bases each). The CDR3 spans 17 residues. The germline V gene has CDR1 MDHEN and CDR2 SYDVKM. The CDR3 nucleotides read TGTCCCAGCATCCCCCAGGGGACTGGAGGGGCTGAATACGAGCAGTACTTC. This sequence encodes CPSIPQGTGGAEYEQYF.

In its sample, this clonotype was seen a few times. The chain employs TRBV20-1 and TRBJ2-7; TRBD2 agrees at 9 bases. The junction had 9 bases not matched to a gene; V was cut back by 3 bases and J by 0 bases. CDR1 is DFQATT and CDR2 is SNEGSKA in the germline V gene (reference sequence). The CDR3 is 16 residues long. The CDR3 reads CSARQLAGSSSYEQYF. The CDR3 DNA is TGCAGTGCTAGGCAGCTAGCGGGGTCTTCCTCCTACGAGCAGTACTTC.

The table lists this clonotype with a few counts. The J gene is TRBJ2-7, the V gene TRBV11-2; a possible D gene is TRBD1 (5 bases). CDR3 length: 15 amino acids. Trimming removed 2 bases at V and 5 bases at J, with 16 bases between. Germline V gene sequence: CDR1 SGHAT, CDR2 FQNNGV. In DNA, the CDR3 is TGTGCCAGCAGCTTACCGACCCACCAGGGTCACGAGCAGTACTTC. It codes for CASSLPTHQGHEQYF.

This clonotype was seen ten or more times. V gene TRBV7-2 combines with J gene TRBJ1-1; D is possibly TRBD1 (6 bases). Trimming pared 4 bases from V and 4 bases from J, leaving 16 bases between. Germline V CDR1 and CDR2: SGHTA, FQGNSA. The CDR3 covers 15 residues. Here the CDR3 DNA reads TGTGCCAGCAGCTCCGGCGGGCAGGGGATCACTGAAGCTTTCTTT. Translation gives CASSSGGQGITEAFF.